A selection of T cell receptor beta chains follows, all from one sample in a study of blood T cell repertoires in COVID-19. Libraries were prepared by immunoSEQ multiplex PCR; TCRdb keeps only in-frame clonotypes and omits some of them. This table has under 300,000 clones, about 85% appearing once. The material sequenced was peripheral blood. The receptors were sampled from a human donor in a cohort sampled during active COVID-19. Both conserved end residues are part of each CDR3. A D gene is named only where the DNA matches it firmly. Expanded clones get a size class; other rows say once, few or many, or leave the size out.

clone size	V gene	J gene	D gene	CDR3 protein	CDR3 DNA
.	TRBV14	TRBJ2-1	.	CASSLAVALDNEQFF	TGTGCCAGCAGCCTAGCGGTGGCTCTCGACAATGAGCAGTTCTTC
.	TRBV2	TRBJ1-1	.	CASRKTEEMIMNTEAFF	TGTGCCAGCAGGAAGACAGAAGAGATGATTATGAACACTGAAGCTTTCTTT
.	TRBV2	TRBJ1-5	TRBD1	CASSGQGRSNQPQHF	TGTGCCAGCAGTGGACAGGGGCGTAGCAATCAGCCCCAGCATTTT
once	TRBV29-1	TRBJ2-3	TRBD2	CSVEGYGGRDTDTQYF	TGCAGCGTTGAAGGATATGGCGGGAGGGACACAGATACGCAGTATTTT
.	TRBV12-3/TRBV12-4	TRBJ1-1	.	CASSFLMNTEAFF	TGTGCCAGCAGTTTTCTAATGAACACTGAAGCTTTCTTT
.	TRBV4-3	TRBJ1-4	.	CASSLNYQNEKLFF	TGCGCCAGCAGTTTGAACTACCAAAATGAAAAACTGTTTTTT
.	TRBV28	TRBJ2-1	TRBD2	CASKGVAGGWNEQFF	TGTGCCAGCAAGGGAGTAGCGGGCGGGTGGAATGAGCAGTTCTTC
.	TRBV3-1/TRBV3-2	TRBJ2-6	.	CASSHSGSGANVLTF	TGTGCCAGCAGCCATAGCGGCTCTGGGGCCAACGTCCTGACTTTC
.	TRBV29-1	TRBJ2-1	.	CSGLGGAGRSYNEQFF	TGCAGCGGCCTGGGGGGGGCGGGACGGTCCTACAATGAGCAGTTCTTC
.	TRBV24-1	TRBJ2-3	.	CATSDPPWTGGADTQYF	TGTGCCACCAGTGATCCCCCTTGGACAGGAGGGGCAGATACGCAGTATTTT
few	TRBV12-3/TRBV12-4	TRBJ2-3	TRBD2	CASSLTSGSTQYF	TGTGCCAGCAGTCTGACTAGCGGGAGTACGCAGTATTTT
.	TRBV7-6	TRBJ2-3	TRBD2	CASSLDGLAADTQYF	TGTGCCAGCAGCTTAGACGGGCTAGCGGCAGATACGCAGTATTTT
.	TRBV2	TRBJ2-3	.	CASSVGGLATDTQYF	TGTGCCAGCAGTGTGGGCGGGCTTGCCACAGATACGCAGTATTTT
.	TRBV5-1	TRBJ2-4	TRBD1	CASSLTTGGLLTAKNIQYF	TGCGCCAGCAGCTTGACGACAGGGGGCCTACTCACAGCCAAAAACATTCAGTACTTC
.	TRBV3-1/TRBV3-2	TRBJ2-7	TRBD1	CASSHPTGGAWEQYF	TGTGCCAGCAGCCACCCGACAGGGGGCGCATGGGAGCAGTACTTC